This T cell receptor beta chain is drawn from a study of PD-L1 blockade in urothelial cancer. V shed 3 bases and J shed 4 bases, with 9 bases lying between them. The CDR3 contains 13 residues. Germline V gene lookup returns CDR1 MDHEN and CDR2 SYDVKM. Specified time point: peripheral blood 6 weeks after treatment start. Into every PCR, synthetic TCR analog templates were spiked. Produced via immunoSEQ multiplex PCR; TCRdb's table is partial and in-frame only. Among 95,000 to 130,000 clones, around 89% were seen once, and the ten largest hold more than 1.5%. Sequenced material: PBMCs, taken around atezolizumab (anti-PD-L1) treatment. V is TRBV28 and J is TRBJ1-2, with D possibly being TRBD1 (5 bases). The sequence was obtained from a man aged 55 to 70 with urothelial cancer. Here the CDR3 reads CASSFRTIYGYTF. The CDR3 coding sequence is TGTGCCAGCAGTTTCCGGACAATCTATGGCTACACCTTC.